The clone carrying this T cell receptor (beta chain) was counted only a few times. The antigen is undetermined. The CDR3 consists of 12 residues. Germline V gene lookup returns CDR1 MDHEN and CDR2 SYDVKM. The V gene lost 8 bases and the J gene lost 3 bases, with 7 bases spanning the gap. The sample belongs to a study of T-cell memory formation after mild COVID-19. Study-wide findings and caveats: CD4/CD8 balance characterized clones contracting day 15 to 85, and CD4+ skew characterized later expanders. The study detected some responding clones in pre-infection memory, suggesting cross-reactive memory joined.

Researchers used 5'RACE with constant-segment primers to make TCR alpha and TCR beta cDNA libraries that carry sample barcodes and UMIs. TCRdb reanalysed the 5' RACE reads using MiXCR and keeps one entry per CDR3 protein. The sample lists 380,000 or so distinct CDR3 sequences, roughly 14% occurring once. Sequencing was carried out using PBMCs or a T cell subset sorted from them (not recorded which). The receptor comes from a man in his late teens or twenties who had mild COVID-19 (a few samples of this study predate the infection). Cell type and time point are not known. V gene TRBV28 combines with J gene TRBJ2-2, with D possibly matching TRBD1 (5 bases). The CDR3 region is CASEQDTGELFF. The CDR3, as DNA: TGTGCCAGCGAACAGGACACCGGGGAGCTGTTTTTT.